This is a list of T cell receptor beta chains from one sample in a study of blood T cell repertoires in COVID-19. Repertoires were generated with immunoSEQ multiplex PCR, while TCRdb's copy carries only in-frame clones and drops some. The sample contains fewer than 350,000 clones, approximately 86% of which appear only once. Sample: peripheral blood. Source of these receptors: a woman in her thirties who had recovered from COVID-19. CDR3s include the opening cysteine and the closing phenylalanine or tryptophan. A D gene is named only where the DNA matches it firmly. Size is stated for part of the rows, as once, few or many counts, or as a class when the clone is expanded.

TRBJ2-2	TRBV2	-	-	TGTGCCAGCAGCGAAAGGATCGGGGTCACCGGGGAGCTGTTTTTT	CASSERIGVTGELFF
TRBJ2-1	TRBV3-1/TRBV3-2	-	-	TGTGCCAGCACCCCTGGTAGCTCCTACAATGAGCAGTTCTTC	CASTPGSSYNEQFF
TRBJ1-1	TRBV7-9	-	TRBD1	TGTGCCAGCAGGACCCAGGGGGCGCGGGGGAACACTGAAGCTTTCTTT	CASRTQGARGNTEAFF
TRBJ2-2	TRBV11-3	-	-	TGTGCCAGCAGCTTAAATAAGCTTGGGACTCCGAACACCGGGGAGCTGTTTTTT	CASSLNKLGTPNTGELFF
TRBJ2-1	TRBV19	-	-	TGTGCCAGTAGTACCCACGATAGCGGCTCCTACAATGAGCAGTTCTTC	CASSTHDSGSYNEQFF
TRBJ2-2	TRBV6-1	-	TRBD2	TGTGCCAGCAGAACTAGCGGGGCTAACACCGGGGAGCTGTTTTTT	CASRTSGANTGELFF
TRBJ1-1	TRBV18	-	-	TGTGCCAGCTCACGACCGAGAACCGGGAACACTGAAGCTTTCTTT	CASSRPRTGNTEAFF
TRBJ2-1	TRBV12-3/TRBV12-4	-	-	TGTGCCAGCAGTTTCCGGGGGGCTAGTGAGCAGTTCTTC	CASSFRGASEQFF
TRBJ2-7	TRBV28	-	-	TGTGCCAGCAGTTTACAGGGCTCTACCTACGAGCAGTACTTC	CASSLQGSTYEQYF
TRBJ1-5	TRBV6-5	-	-	TGTGCCAGCTCCAGGGTTGGCAATCAGCCCCAGCATTTT	CASSRVGNQPQHF
TRBJ1-1	TRBV27	-	TRBD1	TGTGCCAGCAGTTTAGACCGGACAGGAGGGACTGAAGCTTTCTTT	CASSLDRTGGTEAFF
TRBJ2-5	TRBV3-1/TRBV3-2	-	TRBD2	TGTGCCAGCAGCCACCTGGACTCGACTAGCGGAGAGACCCAGTACTTC	CASSHLDSTSGETQYF
TRBJ1-2	TRBV30	-	-	TGTGCCTGGAGCGGAGGACAGATCTATGGCTACACCTTC	CAWSGGQIYGYTF
TRBJ1-1	TRBV30	-	-	TGTGCCTGGAGTGGGGAGCCAGGGGCGGAGGACACTGAAGCTTTCTTT	CAWSGEPGAEDTEAFF
TRBJ2-1	TRBV13	-	TRBD2	TGTGCCAGCAGCTTAAGAATTTCGAGGACTAGCGGGAACAATGAGCAGTTCTTC	CASSLRISRTSGNNEQFF
TRBJ1-4	TRBV2	-	TRBD1	TGTGCCAGCAGTGTCCAGGGGGCTAATGAAAAACTGTTTTTT	CASSVQGANEKLFF
TRBJ1-2	TRBV30	-	TRBD1	TGTGCCTGGAAGGACAGGGGGCTCTATGGCTACACCTTC	CAWKDRGLYGYTF
TRBJ2-3	TRBV10-1	-	TRBD2	TGCGCCAGCGGCGGCAAGACTAGCGGGGAAAAAGATACGCAGTATTTT	CASGGKTSGEKDTQYF
TRBJ2-6	TRBV14	-	-	TGTGCCAGCAGCCAAGCGGCAGGTGGTACCACTGGGGCCAACGTCCTGACTTTC	CASSQAAGGTTGANVLTF
TRBJ1-5	TRBV7-2	-	-	TGTGCCAGCAAACATTCCCTCAATCAGCCCCAGCATTTT	CASKHSLNQPQHF
TRBJ2-2	TRBV5-1	-	TRBD1	TGCGCCAGCAGGCAACAGGGGGGCACCGGGGAGCTGTTTTTT	CASRQQGGTGELFF
TRBJ2-3	TRBV5-1	-	-	TGCGCCAGCAGAAGAGAACAGGGTTGGACAGATACGCAGTATTTT	CASRREQGWTDTQYF
TRBJ2-5	TRBV19	few	TRBD1	TGTGCCAGTAGCTTGGGGGACAGGGAGACCCAGTACTTC	CASSLGDRETQYF
TRBJ2-1	TRBV14	few	TRBD1	TGTGCCAGCAGCCTATTGAGGACAGGATTTCGGTTCTTC	CASSLLRTGFRFF
TRBJ2-1	TRBV18	-	-	TGTGCCAGCTCACCACCCAGCGTTAGCTCCTACAATGAGCAGTTCTTC	CASSPPSVSSYNEQFF
TRBJ2-1	TRBV27	-	-	TGTGCCAGCAGTCCCTCTCGCAATGAGCAGTTCTTC	CASSPSRNEQFF
TRBJ2-1	TRBV27	-	TRBD2	TGTGCCAGCAGTTTATTGAGCGGGAGGGGGAGGGATGAGCAGTTCTTC	CASSLLSGRGRDEQFF
TRBJ1-1	TRBV5-1	-	TRBD1	TGCGCCAGCAGAGCGACAGGGACTCATGAAGCTTTCTTT	CASRATGTHEAFF
TRBJ1-1	TRBV5-4	-	-	TGTGCCAGCAGCGATCCGACAGCCCCGTACGCTGAAGCTTTCTTT	CASSDPTAPYAEAFF
TRBJ2-3	TRBV10-3	-	-	TGTGCCATCAGTGGGGGAGGTTTAGGAGATACGCAGTATTTT	CAISGGGLGDTQYF
TRBJ1-2	TRBV6-2/TRBV6-3	-	TRBD1	TGTGCCAGCAGTTACCGACCAGAGAGACAGGGCTACTATGGCTACACCTTC	CASSYRPERQGYYGYTF
TRBJ2-2	TRBV28	-	TRBD2	TGTGCCAGCGGGGGAGGGGTGGCCGGGGAGCTGTTTTTT	CASGGGVAGELFF
TRBJ1-6	TRBV6-5	few	TRBD1	TGTGCCAGCAGGGGGACAGACATCGCGAATTCACCCCTCCACTTT	CASRGTDIANSPLHF
TRBJ1-4	TRBV20-1	-	-	TGCAGTGCTAGATACGAGAGCCTGTTTTTT	CSARYESLFF
TRBJ1-1	TRBV15	-	TRBD1	TGTGCCACCAGCAGAGTGGGACAGGGGGGTGAAGCTTTCTTT	CATSRVGQGGEAFF